The text below deals with one T cell receptor beta chain. The sample comes from a study of blood T cell repertoires in COVID-19. The V and J ends lost 0 bases and 1 base, in that order; junction bases with no gene match: 7. The CDR3 length is 18 residues. CDR1 is WNHNN and CDR2 is SYGVQD in the germline V gene (reference sequence). This table comes from immunoSEQ multiplex PCR, and its TCRdb copy is limited to in-frame clones, with some not included. Found here are approximately 200,000 clones, 85% to 95% of them singletons; the top ten hold 0.76%. The sequence was collected from a man aged 25 to 40 with COVID-19, enrolled during active disease. J is TRBJ2-3 and V is TRBV10-1, with TRBD2 matching 10 bases. Sample: peripheral blood. CDR3 region: CASSESIQRGGRTDTQYF. CDR3 nucleotide sequence: TGCGCCAGCAGTGAGTCGATCCAGCGGGGGGGCCGCACAGATACGCAGTATTTT.